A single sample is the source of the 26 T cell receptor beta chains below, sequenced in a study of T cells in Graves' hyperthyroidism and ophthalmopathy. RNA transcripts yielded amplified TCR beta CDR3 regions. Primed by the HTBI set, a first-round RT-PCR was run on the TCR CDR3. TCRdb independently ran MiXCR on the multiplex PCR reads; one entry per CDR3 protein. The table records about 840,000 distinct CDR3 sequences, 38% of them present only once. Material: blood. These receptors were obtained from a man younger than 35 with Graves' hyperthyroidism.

The CDR3 spells CSARVGSEQYF. The CDR3 DNA sequence: TGCAGTGCTAGAGTAGGATCCGAGCAGTACTTC. This chain uses TRBV20-1 with TRBJ2-7; D is unresolved. The CDR3 spans 11 residues. Per germline, CDR1 DFQATT and CDR2 SNEGSKA (reference sequence). The V gene lost 1 base and the J gene lost 6 bases, with 7 bases spanning the gap.

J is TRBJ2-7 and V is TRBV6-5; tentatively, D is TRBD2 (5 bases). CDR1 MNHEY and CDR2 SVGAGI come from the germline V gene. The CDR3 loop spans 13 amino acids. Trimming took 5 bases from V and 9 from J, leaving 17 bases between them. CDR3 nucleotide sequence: TGTGCCAGCAGTCAAGGACTCGCAGGTGGGCAGTACTTC. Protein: CASSQGLAGGQYF.

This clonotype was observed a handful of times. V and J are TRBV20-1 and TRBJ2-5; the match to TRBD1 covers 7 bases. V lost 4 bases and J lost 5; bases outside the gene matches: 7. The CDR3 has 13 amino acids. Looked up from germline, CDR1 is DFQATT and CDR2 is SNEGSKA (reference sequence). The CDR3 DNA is TGCAGTGCTATATTAGGGGGCGGGGAGACCCAGTACTTC. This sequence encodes CSAILGGGETQYF.

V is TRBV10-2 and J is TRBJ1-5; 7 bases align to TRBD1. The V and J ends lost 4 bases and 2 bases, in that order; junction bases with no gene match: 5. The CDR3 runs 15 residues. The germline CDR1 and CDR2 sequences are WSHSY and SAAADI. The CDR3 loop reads CASSAGDRGNQPQHF. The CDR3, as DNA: TGCGCCAGCAGTGCCGGAGACAGGGGCAATCAGCCCCAGCATTTT.

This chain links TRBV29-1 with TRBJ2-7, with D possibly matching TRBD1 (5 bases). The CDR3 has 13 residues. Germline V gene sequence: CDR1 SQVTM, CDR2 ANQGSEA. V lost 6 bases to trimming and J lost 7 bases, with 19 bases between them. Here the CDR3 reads CSVGRTDTGEQYF. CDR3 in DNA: TGCAGCGTGGGGCGGACCGACACCGGGGAGCAGTACTTC.

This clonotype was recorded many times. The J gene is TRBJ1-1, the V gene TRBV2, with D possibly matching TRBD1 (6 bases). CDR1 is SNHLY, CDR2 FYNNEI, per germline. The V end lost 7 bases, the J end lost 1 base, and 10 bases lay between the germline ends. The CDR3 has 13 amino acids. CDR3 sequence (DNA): TGTGCCAGCATAGGGGGGGCGAACACTGAAGCTTTCTTT. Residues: CASIGGANTEAFF. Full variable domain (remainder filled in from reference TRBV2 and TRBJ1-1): EPEVTQTPSHQVTQMGQEVILRCVPISNHLYFYWYRQILGQKVEFLVSFYNNEISEKSEIFDDQFSVERPDGSNFTLKIRSTKLEDSAMYFCASIGGANTEAFFGQGTRLTVV.

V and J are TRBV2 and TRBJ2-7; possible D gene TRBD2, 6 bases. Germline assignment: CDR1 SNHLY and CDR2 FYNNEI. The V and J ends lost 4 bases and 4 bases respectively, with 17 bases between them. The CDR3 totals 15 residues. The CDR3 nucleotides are TGTGCCAGCAGTGGTGTGGTTGGAGGGAGTTACGAGCAGTACTTC. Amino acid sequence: CASSGVVGGSYEQYF.

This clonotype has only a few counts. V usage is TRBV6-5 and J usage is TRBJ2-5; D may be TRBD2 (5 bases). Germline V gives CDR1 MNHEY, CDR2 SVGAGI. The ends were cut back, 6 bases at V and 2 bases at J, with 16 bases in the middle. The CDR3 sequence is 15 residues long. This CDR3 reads CASRHSSGVQETQYF. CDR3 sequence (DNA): TGTGCCAGCAGGCACTCTTCCGGGGTGCAAGAGACCCAGTACTTC.

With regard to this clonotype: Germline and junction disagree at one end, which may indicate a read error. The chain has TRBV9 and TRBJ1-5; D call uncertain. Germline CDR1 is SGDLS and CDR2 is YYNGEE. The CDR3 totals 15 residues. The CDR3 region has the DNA TGTGCCAGCAGCGCGGGGTCTACTAGCAATCAGCCCCGGCATTTT. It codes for CASSAGSTSNQPRHF. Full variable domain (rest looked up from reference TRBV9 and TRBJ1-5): DSGVTQTPKHLITATGQRVTLRCSPRSGDLSVYWYQQSLDQGLQFLIQYYNGEERAKGNILERFSAQQFPDLHSELNLSSLELGDSALYFCASSAGSTSNQPRHFGDGTRLSIL.

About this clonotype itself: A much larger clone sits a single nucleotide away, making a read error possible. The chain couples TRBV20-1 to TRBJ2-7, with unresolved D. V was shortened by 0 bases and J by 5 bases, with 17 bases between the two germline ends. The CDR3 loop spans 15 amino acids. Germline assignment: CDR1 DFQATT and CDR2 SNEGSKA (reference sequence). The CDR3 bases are TGCAGTGCTAGAGATCAGTGGGGAAACATAGACGAGCAGTACTTC. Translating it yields CSARDQWGNIDEQYF.

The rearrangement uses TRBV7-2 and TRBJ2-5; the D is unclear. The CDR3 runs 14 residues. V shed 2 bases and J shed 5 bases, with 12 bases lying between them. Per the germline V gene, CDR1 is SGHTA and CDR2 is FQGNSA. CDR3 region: CASSLIPKRETQYF. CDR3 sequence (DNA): TGTGCCAGCAGCTTAATACCTAAAAGGGAGACCCAGTACTTC.

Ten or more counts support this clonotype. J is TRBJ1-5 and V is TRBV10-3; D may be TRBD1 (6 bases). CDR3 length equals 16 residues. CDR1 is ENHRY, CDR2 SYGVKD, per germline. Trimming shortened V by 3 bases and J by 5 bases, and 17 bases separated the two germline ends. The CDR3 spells CAISEGIGGSDQPQHF. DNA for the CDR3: TGTGCCATCAGTGAAGGAATTGGGGGCAGTGATCAGCCCCAGCATTTT.

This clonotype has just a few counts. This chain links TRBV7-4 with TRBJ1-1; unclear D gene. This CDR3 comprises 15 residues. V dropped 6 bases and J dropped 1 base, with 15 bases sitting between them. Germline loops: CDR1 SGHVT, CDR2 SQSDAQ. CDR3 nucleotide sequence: TGTGCCAGCAGTCGCCTCGGACTGACGAACACTGAAGCTTTCTTT. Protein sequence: CASSRLGLTNTEAFF.

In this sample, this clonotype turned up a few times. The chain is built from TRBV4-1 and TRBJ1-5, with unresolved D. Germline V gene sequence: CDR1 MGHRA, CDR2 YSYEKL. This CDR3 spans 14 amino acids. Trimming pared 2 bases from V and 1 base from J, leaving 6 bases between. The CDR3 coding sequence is TGCGCCAGCAGCCAATCAAGAAGCAATCAGCCCCAGCATTTT. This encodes CASSQSRSNQPQHF.

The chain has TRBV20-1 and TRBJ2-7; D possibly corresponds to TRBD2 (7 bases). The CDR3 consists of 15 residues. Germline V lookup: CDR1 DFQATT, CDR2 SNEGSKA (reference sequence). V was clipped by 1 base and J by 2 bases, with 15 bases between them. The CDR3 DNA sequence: TGCAGTGCTAGAGGGGTTGACGGGGGGCCCTACGAGCAGTACTTC. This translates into CSARGVDGGPYEQYF.

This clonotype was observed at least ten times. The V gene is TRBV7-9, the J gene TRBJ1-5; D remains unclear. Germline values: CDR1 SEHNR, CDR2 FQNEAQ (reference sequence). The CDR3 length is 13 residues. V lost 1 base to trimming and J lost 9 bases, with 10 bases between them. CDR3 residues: CASSLEVYGPQHF. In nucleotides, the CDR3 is TGTGCCAGCAGCTTAGAGGTTTACGGGCCCCAGCATTTT.

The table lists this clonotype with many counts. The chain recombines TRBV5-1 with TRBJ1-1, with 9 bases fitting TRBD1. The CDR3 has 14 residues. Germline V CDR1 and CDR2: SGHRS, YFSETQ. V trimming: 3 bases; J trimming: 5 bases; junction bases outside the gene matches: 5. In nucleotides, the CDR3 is TGCGCCAGCAGCTGGGGACAGGGTGGAACTGAAGCTTTCTTT. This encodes CASSWGQGGTEAFF.

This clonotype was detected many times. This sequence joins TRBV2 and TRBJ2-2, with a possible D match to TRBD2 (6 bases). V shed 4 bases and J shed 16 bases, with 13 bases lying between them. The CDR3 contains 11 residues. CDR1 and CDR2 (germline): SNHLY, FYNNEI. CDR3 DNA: TGTGCCAGCAGTGCGGGGGAGATGGAGTTTTTT. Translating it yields CASSAGEMEFF.

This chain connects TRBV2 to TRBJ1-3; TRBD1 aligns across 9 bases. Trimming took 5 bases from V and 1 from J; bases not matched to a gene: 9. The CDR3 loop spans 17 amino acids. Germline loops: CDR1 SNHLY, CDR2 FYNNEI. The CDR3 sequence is CASSPWTGAFSGNTIYF. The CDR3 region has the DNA TGTGCCAGCAGTCCTTGGACAGGGGCCTTTTCTGGAAACACCATATATTTT.

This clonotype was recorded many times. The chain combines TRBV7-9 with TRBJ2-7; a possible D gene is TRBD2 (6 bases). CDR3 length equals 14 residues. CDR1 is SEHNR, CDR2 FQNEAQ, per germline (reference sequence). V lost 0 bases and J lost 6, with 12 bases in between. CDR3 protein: CASSLAEGEVEQYF. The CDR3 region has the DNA TGTGCCAGCAGCTTAGCGGAGGGTGAGGTCGAGCAGTACTTC.

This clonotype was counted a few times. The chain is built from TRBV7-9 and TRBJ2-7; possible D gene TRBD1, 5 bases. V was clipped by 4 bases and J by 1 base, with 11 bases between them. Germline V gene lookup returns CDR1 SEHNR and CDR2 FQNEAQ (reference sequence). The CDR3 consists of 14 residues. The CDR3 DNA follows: TGTGCCAGCAGCTCTGACAGAATTTCCTACGAGCAGTACTTC. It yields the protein CASSSDRISYEQYF.

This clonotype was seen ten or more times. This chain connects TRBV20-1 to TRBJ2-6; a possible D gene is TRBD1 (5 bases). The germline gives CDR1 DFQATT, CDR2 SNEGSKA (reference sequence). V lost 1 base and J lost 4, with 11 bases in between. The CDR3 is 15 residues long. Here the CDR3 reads CSARGQGAGANVLTF. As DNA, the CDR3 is TGCAGTGCTAGAGGTCAGGGTGCCGGGGCCAACGTCCTGACTTTC.

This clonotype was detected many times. CDR3 nucleotides: TGTGCCATCCGGGGCCCGGGGGCGCAAACTGGGGCCAACGTCCTGACTTTC. It codes for CAIRGPGAQTGANVLTF. The chain has TRBV10-3 and TRBJ2-6; D possibly matches TRBD1 or TRBD2 (6 bases each). Germline V CDR1 and CDR2: ENHRY, SYGVKD. The CDR3 has 17 residues. Deletions cut 8 bases from V and 2 bases from J, with 19 bases between.

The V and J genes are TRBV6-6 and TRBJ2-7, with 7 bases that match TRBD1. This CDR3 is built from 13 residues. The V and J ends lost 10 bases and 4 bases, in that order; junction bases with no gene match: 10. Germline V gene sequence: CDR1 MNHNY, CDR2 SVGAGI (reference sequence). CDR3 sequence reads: CAISRTGYYEQYF. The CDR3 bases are TGTGCCATCTCACGGACAGGTTATTACGAGCAGTACTTC.

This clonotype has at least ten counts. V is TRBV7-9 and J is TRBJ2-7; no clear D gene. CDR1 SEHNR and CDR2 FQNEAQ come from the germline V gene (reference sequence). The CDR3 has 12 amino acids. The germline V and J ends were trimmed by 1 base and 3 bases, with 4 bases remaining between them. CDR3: CASSLVHYEQYF. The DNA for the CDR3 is TGTGCCAGCAGCTTAGTGCACTACGAGCAGTACTTC.

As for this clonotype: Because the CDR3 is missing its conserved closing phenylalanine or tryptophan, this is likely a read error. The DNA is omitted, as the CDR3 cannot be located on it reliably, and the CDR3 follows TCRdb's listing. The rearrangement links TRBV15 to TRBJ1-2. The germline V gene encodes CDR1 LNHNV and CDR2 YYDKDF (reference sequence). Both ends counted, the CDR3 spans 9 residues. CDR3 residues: CATSRQPSY.